This entry describes one TCR beta chain. What it binds is unknown. This could be a read error, since a much larger clone is one nucleotide away. The data originate from a study of shared clonotypes between healthy human individuals. Findings and limits, study-wide: Rarefaction curves obtained for sorted subsets showed sequencing incomplete despite large depth.

This CDR3 is 11 amino acids long. Trimming took 6 bases from V and 3 from J, leaving 3 bases between them. Germline assignment: CDR1 MNHEY and CDR2 SVGAGI. Under the authors' procedure: Junction-only immunoSEQ data arrived without quality scores, meaning filtering differed. Produced via immunoSEQ multiplex PCR; TCRdb's table is partial and in-frame only. The V and J calls and clone size are taken from that table; D and trimming were inferred from the DNA. The sample lists 850,000 to 1,200,000 clones, under 80% seen once, with about 1.5% in the top ten. This receptor was identified in a man younger than 30 in good health. The V gene is TRBV6-5, the J gene TRBJ1-3; D is ambiguous. The source material was memory CD4+ T cells sorted from blood. Subset meaning: CD45RA-negative fraction. The CDR3 sequence: CASSIGNTIYF. The CDR3 DNA follows: TGTGCCAGCAGCATTGGAAACACCATATATTTT.